This entry lists 2 T cell receptor beta chains sequenced from one sample in a study of regulatory T cells in long-lasting Graves disease. Documented time point: newly diagnosed GD, antithyroid drugs for less than 3 months. Preparation of the TCR library used RNA extracted from PBMCs. In building TCR beta libraries, iRepertoire HTBI primers were used together with Arm-PCR of CDR3 regions. TCRdb processed the multiplex PCR reads anew with MiXCR; each CDR3 protein has one entry. The sample has approximately 480,000 distinct CDR3 sequences, 15% to 20% seen once. A further study also used this sample, focusing on T cells in Graves' hyperthyroidism and ophthalmopathy.

The source material was peripheral blood mononuclear cells (PBMCs), sampled at new diagnosis, from a patient treated with antithyroid drugs. The receptor set was obtained from a man between 40 and 49 years old with Graves disease.

This clonotype has a handful of counts. A read error may explain this, as a much larger clone is one base away. V and J are TRBV28 and TRBJ1-4; D possibly corresponds to TRBD1 (5 bases). This CDR3 comprises 14 residues. V was trimmed by 3 bases and J by 7 bases, leaving 12 bases between them. Germline values: CDR1 MDHEN, CDR2 SYDVKM. CDR3 sequence: CASSLGGGSEKLFF. DNA of the CDR3: TGTGCCAGCAGTTTGGGGGGGGGGAGTGAAAAACTGTTTTTT.

This clonotype was seen a few times. The gene calls are TRBV12-3 or TRBV12-4 and TRBJ1-1, with D hard to call. The CDR3 has 16 amino acids. The V and J ends lost 1 base and 4 bases respectively, with 16 bases between them. The CDR3 is CASSLVAGPGSTEAFF. Written as DNA, the CDR3 is TGTGCCAGCAGTTTAGTGGCCGGGCCTGGTTCCACTGAAGCTTTCTTT.